This T cell receptor beta chain appears in the sequencing data of a study of response to subunit inactivated influenza vaccine. Study-level results: Seasonal influenza vaccination, on each occasion, was suggested by the authors to recruit few new T cells.

TCRdb independently ran MiXCR on the RT-PCR reads; one entry per CDR3 protein. This table holds around 480,000 distinct CDR3 sequences, 15% to 20% found once. With respect to this clonotype: What it binds is not known.

This sequence was found in a man between 45 and 75 years old who received an inactivated influenza vaccine. Sequencing was performed on CD4+ T cells sorted from PBMCs, taken around 25 months after vaccination.

The CDR3 sequence: CASSSHANTEAFF. The CDR3 nucleotides read TGTGCCAGCAGCTCCCACGCGAACACTGAAGCTTTCTTT. The V gene is TRBV7-2, the J gene TRBJ1-1; no clear D gene. From germline, CDR1 is SGHTA and CDR2 FQGNSA. The V end was cut by 4 bases, the J end by 1 base, with 7 bases between. This CDR3 contains 13 residues.